This T cell receptor (beta chain) was retrieved from a study of T cells after yellow fever vaccination. The overall study: Low-cell-number fractions underwent preparation using SMART-Seq v4 Ultra Low Input. Study-wide findings and caveats: Though it reached lower strength, the secondary response hit its peak faster, day 5 versus 15. Across the CD4 and CD8 compartments, a small share of clonotypes was present in both.

This clonotype has at least ten counts. No antigen is known for it. Template switching with 5'RACE generated the TCR cDNA and added a universal primer site and UMIs. One entry per CDR3 protein, called by TCRdb with MiXCR from the 5' RACE reads. The sample consists of a few hundred thousand distinct CDR3 sequences, approximately 3.6% of them appearing once. In germline, CDR1 is SGHRS, CDR2 YFSETQ. After removal of 5 bases from V and 4 bases from J, the junction contained 10 bases not matched to a gene. This CDR3 comprises 17 residues. The chain recombines TRBV5-1 with TRBJ2-2; 11 positions match TRBD1. The TCR was taken from a man younger than 35 who received the YFV17D yellow fever vaccine. The specimen comprised PBMCs, sampled 15 days after the yellow fever booster vaccination. CDR3 sequence reads: CASSYGTGGFITGELFF. The CDR3 DNA reads TGCGCCAGCAGTTACGGGACAGGGGGATTCATCACCGGGGAGCTGTTTTTT.